The 26 T cell receptor beta chains presented below share a single source sample, sequenced in a study. MiXCR, run by TCRdb on the RT-PCR reads, gives a single entry per CDR3 protein. The data show about 680,000 distinct CDR3 sequences, approximately 14% seen once. Sequencing was performed on memory CD4+ T cells from blood. The receptor set was obtained from a female donor in good health, serving as a healthy control.

This clonotype was seen repeatedly, ten times or more. The CDR3 DNA reads as TGCAGTGCTTGGACTAGCGCGTACGAGCAGTACTTC. As protein: CSAWTSAYEQYF. The rearrangement links TRBV20-1 to TRBJ2-7; 9 bases agree with TRBD2. J was trimmed by 4 bases and V by 5 bases; bases with no gene match: 3. Germline CDR1 and CDR2: DFQATT and SNEGSKA (reference sequence). The CDR3 covers 12 residues.

This clonotype was observed a few times. The V call is TRBV6-1, the J call TRBJ2-5; a possible D gene is TRBD2 (6 bases). Germline V gene data show CDR1 as MNHNS and CDR2 as SASEGT. The germline V and J ends were trimmed by 4 bases and 4 bases, with 13 bases remaining between them. The CDR3 loop spans 14 amino acids. The CDR3 protein is CASSALQGGETQYF. Here the CDR3 DNA reads TGTGCCAGCAGTGCCCTCCAGGGAGGAGAGACCCAGTACTTC.

V is TRBV7-9 and J is TRBJ1-5; the D gene is possibly TRBD1 (5 bases). CDR1 and CDR2 from the germline V gene are SEHNR and FQNEAQ (reference sequence). Trimming shortened V by 1 base and J by 7 bases, and 17 bases separated the two germline ends. The CDR3 covers 16 residues. The CDR3 DNA sequence: TGTGCCAGCAGCTTAGGTGGGGGGAGCGGCAGACAGCCCCAGCATTTT. Protein: CASSLGGGSGRQPQHF.

This clonotype was found many times. This chain connects TRBV6-4 to TRBJ2-2; D gene uncertain. CDR1 MRHNA and CDR2 SNTAGT come from the germline V gene. The ends were cut back, 7 bases at V and 7 bases at J, with 16 bases in the middle. The CDR3 has 14 residues. The CDR3 is CASKTAITGGELFF. CDR3 nucleotide sequence: TGTGCCAGCAAGACGGCGATAACGGGCGGGGAGCTGTTTTTT.

In this sample, this clonotype turned up many times. The J gene is TRBJ1-1, the V gene TRBV15; weak D call: TRBD1 (5 bases). This CDR3 spans 15 amino acids. V was clipped by 8 bases and J by 4 bases, with 20 bases between them. Per germline, CDR1 LNHNV and CDR2 YYDKDF (reference sequence). The CDR3 reads CATQPTRERGTEAFF. DNA of the CDR3: TGTGCCACCCAACCTACCAGGGAGAGGGGCACTGAAGCTTTCTTT.

Only a few counts were recorded for this clonotype. The CDR3 DNA reads as TGTGCCAGCAGTTTATACGGGCCAAAAGTTGAGGCTTTCTTT. This encodes CASSLYGPKVEAFF. The chain joins TRBV27 to TRBJ1-1; D remains unclear. Germline V gene sequence: CDR1 MNHEY, CDR2 SMNVEV (reference sequence). The CDR3 runs 14 residues. V lost 1 base and J lost 11, with 17 bases in between.

This clonotype was seen only once. The rearrangement uses TRBV20-1 and TRBJ2-1; D is possibly TRBD1 (5 bases). Germline V gene data show CDR1 as DFQATT and CDR2 as SNEGSKA (reference sequence). V dropped 6 bases and J dropped 0 bases, with 12 bases sitting between them. The CDR3 contains 14 residues. The CDR3 loop is CSAGDSSSYNEQFF. In DNA form, the CDR3 reads TGCAGTGCCGGAGACAGCAGCTCCTACAATGAGCAGTTCTTC.

The chain joins TRBV20-1 to TRBJ2-5; 9 bases align to TRBD2. The CDR3 consists of 15 residues. Per the germline V gene, CDR1 is DFQATT and CDR2 is SNEGSKA (reference sequence). Losses at the gene ends were 0 bases for V and 4 bases for J; bases not matched to a gene: 6. CDR3 loop: CSARDLAGQPETQYF. The CDR3, as DNA: TGCAGTGCTAGAGACCTAGCGGGGCAACCAGAGACCCAGTACTTC.

This chain connects TRBV7-9 to TRBJ1-4; no reliable D call. V lost 1 base and J 3 bases, leaving 6 bases between the germline ends. CDR1 SEHNR and CDR2 FQNEAQ come from the germline V gene (reference sequence). This CDR3 is 14 amino acids long. CDR3 loop: CASSLGEANEKLFF. The CDR3 nucleotides are TGTGCCAGCAGCTTAGGGGAGGCTAATGAAAAACTGTTTTTT.

This clonotype was counted at least ten times. The chain couples TRBV5-1 to TRBJ2-7; D remains unclear. This CDR3 comprises 13 residues. The V gene's germline CDR1 is SGHRS and CDR2 YFSETQ. Trimming left V 0 bases short and J 6 bases short, with 10 bases between. The CDR3 DNA follows: TGCGCCAGCAGCTTGGGGACCGCTATCGAGCAGTACTTC. This codes for CASSLGTAIEQYF. Drawing the rest from reference TRBV5-1 and TRBJ2-7, the complete variable domain is KAGVTQTPRYLIKTRGQQVTLSCSPISGHRSVSWYQQTPGQGLQFLFEYFSETQRNKGNFPGRFSGRQFSNSRSEMNVSTLELGDSALYLCASSLGTAIEQYFGPGTRLTVT.

The gene calls are TRBV5-1 and TRBJ1-1; D call uncertain. V lost 6 bases to trimming and J lost 0 bases, with 9 bases between them. Germline CDR1 is SGHRS and CDR2 is YFSETQ. This CDR3 comprises 13 residues. CDR3 loop: CASMRDLNTEAFF. DNA of the CDR3: TGCGCCAGCATGCGGGATTTGAACACTGAAGCTTTCTTT.

The chain recombines TRBV5-1 with TRBJ2-5; D gene uncertain. The ends were cut back, 5 bases at V and 5 bases at J, with 16 bases in the middle. CDR1 and CDR2 (germline): SGHRS, YFSETQ. The CDR3 is 14 residues long. In nucleotides, the CDR3 is TGCGCCAGCAGTTTTTTACGAGTGGAGGAGACCCAGTACTTC. The encoded protein is CASSFLRVEETQYF.

The V and J genes are TRBV9 and TRBJ2-1; 11 nucleotides align to TRBD2. The germline V gene encodes CDR1 SGDLS and CDR2 YYNGEE. After removal of 2 bases from V and 7 bases from J, the junction contained 5 bases not matched to a gene. The CDR3 has 15 amino acids. In DNA, the CDR3 is TGTGCCAGCAGCGTTAGCGGGAGGGAGAGGAATGAGCAGTTCTTC. Protein: CASSVSGRERNEQFF.

This clonotype was seen many times. DNA for the CDR3: TGTGCCAGCAGCTTGAGGGCCCCACTTAGGTTCGAGCAGTACTTC. It yields the protein CASSLRAPLRFEQYF. The rearrangement uses TRBV5-6 and TRBJ2-7; D not resolved. V lost 1 base to trimming and J lost 6 bases, with 17 bases between them. Germline CDR1 reads SGHDT; CDR2 reads YYEEEE. This CDR3 comprises 15 residues.

This clonotype was seen a handful of times. The rearrangement uses TRBV7-9 and TRBJ2-5, with a tentative D call TRBD1 (5 bases). Germline V gives CDR1 SEHNR, CDR2 FQNEAQ (reference sequence). The CDR3 loop spans 16 amino acids. Between the trimmed V and J ends, which lost 5 bases and 3 bases, there was a span of 19 bases. As DNA, the CDR3 is TGTGCCAGCAGCGTCCGCGATCAGACAGCGAAAGAGACCCAGTACTTC. Translated: CASSVRDQTAKETQYF.

This clonotype appeared many times. The V call is TRBV19, the J call TRBJ2-7, with unresolved D. Germline V lookup: CDR1 LNHDA, CDR2 SQIVND (reference sequence). The CDR3 contains 14 residues. V was cut by 5 bases and J by 0 bases, with 11 bases left in between. The DNA of the CDR3 is TGTGCCAGTAGTCCCCAACTTAGCTCCTACGAGCAGTACTTC. Its protein product is CASSPQLSSYEQYF.

This clonotype was seen ten or more times. The chain combines TRBV5-5 with TRBJ1-1; 7 nucleotides align to TRBD1. The ends lost 7 bases at V and 5 bases at J; junction bases unmatched: 11. The CDR3 length is 14 residues. Germline V gives CDR1 SGHKS, CDR2 YYEKEE (reference sequence). As DNA, the CDR3 is TGTGCCAGCTCGCTCACAGGGGCCCTTACTGAAGCTTTCTTT. This translates into CASSLTGALTEAFF.

This clonotype was seen repeatedly, ten times or more. This chain links TRBV7-9 with TRBJ2-3; D call uncertain. Germline lookup yields CDR1 SEHNR and CDR2 FQNEAQ (reference sequence). With 0 bases removed from V and 13 bases from J, the gap between germline ends came to 11 bases. The CDR3 has 12 residues. Written as DNA, the CDR3 is TGTGCCAGCAGCTTAGCCGGCCATCGTGAGTATTTT. Its translation: CASSLAGHREYF.

This clonotype was counted a few times. This sequence joins TRBV20-1 and TRBJ1-1; D not certain. CDR3 size: 10 residues. Trimming took off 6 bases at V and 7 bases at J, with 9 bases between the two ends. From germline, CDR1 is DFQATT and CDR2 SNEGSKA (reference sequence). The DNA for the CDR3 is TGCAGTGCCGCTACTAATGAAGCTTTCTTT. Its protein product is CSAATNEAFF.

Many counts were recorded for this clonotype. V is TRBV5-6 and J is TRBJ2-2; no firm D call. V shed 2 bases and J shed 2 bases, with 10 bases lying between them. The CDR3 is 15 residues long. Germline V gives CDR1 SGHDT, CDR2 YYEEEE. The chain's CDR3 is CASSFYGPNTGELFF. CDR3 nucleotide sequence: TGTGCCAGCAGCTTCTACGGGCCCAACACCGGGGAGCTGTTTTTT. Complete variable domain (other parts from reference TRBV5-6 and TRBJ2-2): DAGVTQSPTHLIKTRGQQVTLRCSPKSGHDTVSWYQQALGQGPQFIFQYYEEEERQRGNFPDRFSGHQFPNYSSELNVNALLLGDSALYLCASSFYGPNTGELFFGEGSRLTVL.

In this sample, this clonotype turned up many times. J is TRBJ2-5 and V is TRBV20-1; no firm D call. CDR1 DFQATT and CDR2 SNEGSKA come from the germline V gene (reference sequence). The V and J ends lost 3 bases and 5 bases respectively, with 10 bases between them. CDR3 length equals 12 residues. The CDR3 DNA sequence: TGCAGTGCTAGCTGGGGTCCGGAGACCCAGTACTTC. Protein: CSASWGPETQYF.

In its sample, this clonotype was seen a few times. The chain combines TRBV7-6 with TRBJ2-7; possibly TRBD1 for D (5 bases). V shed 3 bases and J shed 1 base, with 10 bases lying between them. This CDR3 spans 14 amino acids. The germline V gene encodes CDR1 SGHVS and CDR2 FNYEAQ. Here the CDR3 reads CASSFGALSYEQYF. DNA of the CDR3: TGTGCCAGCAGCTTTGGGGCCCTATCCTACGAGCAGTACTTC.

This clonotype occurred a few times. The rearrangement uses TRBV28 and TRBJ2-7; TRBD2 matches 16 bases. The junction had 17 bases not matched to a gene; V was cut back by 3 bases and J by 0 bases. Germline values: CDR1 MDHEN, CDR2 SYDVKM. CDR3 length: 22 amino acids. The CDR3 reads CASSFPRRGTSGRGTYSYEQYF. For the CDR3, the DNA is TGTGCCAGCAGTTTCCCCCGACGGGGGACTAGCGGGAGGGGGACCTACTCCTACGAGCAGTACTTC.

V usage is TRBV4-1 and J usage is TRBJ2-3, with 8 bases aligning to TRBD1. J was trimmed by 5 bases and V by 0 bases; bases with no gene match: 13. Per germline, CDR1 MGHRA and CDR2 YSYEKL. The CDR3 covers 18 residues. The chain's CDR3 is CASSQDRGTGGDLDTQYF. As DNA, the CDR3 is TGCGCCAGCAGCCAAGATCGAGGGACAGGAGGGGATTTAGATACGCAGTATTTT.

The chain is built from TRBV5-1 and TRBJ1-1; D perhaps matches TRBD1 (5 bases). This CDR3 spans 14 amino acids. Trimming pared 3 bases from V and 3 bases from J, leaving 12 bases between. Germline assignment: CDR1 SGHRS and CDR2 YFSETQ. The CDR3 loop is CASSYEGGDTEAFF. CDR3 sequence (DNA): TGCGCCAGCAGCTACGAAGGAGGGGACACTGAAGCTTTCTTT.

This clonotype was counted ten times or more. The chain has TRBV7-2 and TRBJ2-3, with TRBD2 identical over 12 bases. CDR3 size: 16 residues. The germline V gene has CDR1 SGHTA and CDR2 FQGNSA. V lost 5 bases and J lost 5; bases outside the gene matches: 8. CDR3 in DNA: TGTGCCAGCAGCCGGGGGACTAGCGGGTATGAAGATACGCAGTATTTT. This sequence encodes CASSRGTSGYEDTQYF.